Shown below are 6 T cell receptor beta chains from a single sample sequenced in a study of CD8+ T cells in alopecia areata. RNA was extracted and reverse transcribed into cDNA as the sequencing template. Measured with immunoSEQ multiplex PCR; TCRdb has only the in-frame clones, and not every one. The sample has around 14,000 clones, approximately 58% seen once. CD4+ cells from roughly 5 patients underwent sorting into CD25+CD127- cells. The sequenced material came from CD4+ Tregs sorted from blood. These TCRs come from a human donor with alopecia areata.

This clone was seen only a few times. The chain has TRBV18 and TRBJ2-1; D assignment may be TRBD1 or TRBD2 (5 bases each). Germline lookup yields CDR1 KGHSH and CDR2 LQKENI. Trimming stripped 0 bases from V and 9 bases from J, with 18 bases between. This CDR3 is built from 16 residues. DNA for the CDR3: TGTGCCAGCTCACCACCGTCTAGCCCTGACCAGGGTGAGCAGTTCTTC. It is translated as CASSPPSSPDQGEQFF.

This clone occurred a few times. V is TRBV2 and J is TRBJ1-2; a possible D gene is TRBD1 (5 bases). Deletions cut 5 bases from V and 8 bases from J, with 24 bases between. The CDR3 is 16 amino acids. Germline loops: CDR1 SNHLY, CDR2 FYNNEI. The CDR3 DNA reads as TGTGCCAGCAGTCGAGACCGCGGGCCCCTTCGGGGCGGCTACACCTTC. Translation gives CASSRDRGPLRGGYTF.

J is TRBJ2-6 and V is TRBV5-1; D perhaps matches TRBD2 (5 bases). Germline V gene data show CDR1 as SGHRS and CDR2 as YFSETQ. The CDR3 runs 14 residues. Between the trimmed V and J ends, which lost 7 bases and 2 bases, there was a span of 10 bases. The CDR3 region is CASVAGTGANVLTF. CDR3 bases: TGCGCCAGCGTCGCCGGGACTGGGGCCAACGTCCTGACTTTC.

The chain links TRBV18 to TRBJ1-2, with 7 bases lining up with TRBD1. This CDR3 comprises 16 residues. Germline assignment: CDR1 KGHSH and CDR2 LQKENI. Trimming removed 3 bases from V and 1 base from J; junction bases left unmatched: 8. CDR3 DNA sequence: TGTGCCAGCTCACCCCTAATGGGACAGCGTAACTATGGCTACACCTTC. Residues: CASSPLMGQRNYGYTF.

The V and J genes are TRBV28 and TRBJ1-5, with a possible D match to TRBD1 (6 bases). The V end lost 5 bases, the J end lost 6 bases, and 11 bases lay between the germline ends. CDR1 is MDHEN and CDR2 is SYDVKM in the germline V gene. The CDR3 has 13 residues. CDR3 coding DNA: TGTGCCAGCAGTGTCGGGGGCCGTCAGCCCCAGCATTTT. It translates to CASSVGGRQPQHF.

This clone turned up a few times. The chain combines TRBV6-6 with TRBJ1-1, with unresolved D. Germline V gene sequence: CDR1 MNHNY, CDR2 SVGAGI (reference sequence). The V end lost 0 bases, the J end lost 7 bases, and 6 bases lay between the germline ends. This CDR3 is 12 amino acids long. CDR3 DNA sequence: TGTGCCAGCAGTTACTCAGTGTTTGAAGCTTTCTTT. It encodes CASSYSVFEAFF.